What follows is one T cell receptor (beta chain) and its context. Its antigen remains unidentified. The source of the sample is a study of Ad26.COV2.S vaccination and SARS-CoV-2 variants. At the level of the study: The COV1001 Ad26.COV2.S trial arm included the donor.

Study-wide results and limits: Those who received the vaccine showed greater spike-specific TCR breadth than those given placebo.

Stated treatment: approximately 18 received Ad26.COV2.S at low or high dose, single or two shots; roughly five received placebo; per-sample allocation not given. After the first vaccine or placebo injection, samples were drawn on day 63. Adults aged 18-55 years in Boston included the donor. V lost 2 bases and J lost 3, with 14 bases in between. The CDR3 loop spans 15 amino acids. Germline-derived CDR1 and CDR2 are MNHEY and SVGEGT. Assay used: immunoSEQ multiplex PCR; TCRdb lists only in-frame clones, some missing. Of a few hundred thousand clones listed, roughly 90% were seen once; the top ten hold approximately 4%.

The material was peripheral blood, obtained in a trial of Ad26.COV2.S vaccine versus placebo. The rearrangement links TRBV6-2 or TRBV6-3 to TRBJ2-7, with D possibly being TRBD1 (6 bases). The receptor's source is a person aged 18-60 years who received the Ad26.COV2.S COVID-19 vaccine or a placebo. The chain's CDR3 is CASSYDGRGDYEQYF. In DNA form, the CDR3 reads TGTGCCAGCAGTTACGATGGCAGGGGTGACTACGAGCAGTACTTC.